This record concerns one TCR beta chain sequence. What it binds is not known. The data were produced by immunoSEQ multiplex PCR, yet TCRdb's version contains in-frame clones alone and is incomplete. The table has some 2,000,000 clones, just under 95% seen once; the top ten hold 0.9% to 1.3%. This sample was taken from a study of shared clonotypes between healthy human individuals. Whole-study results and caveats: The study's rarefaction showed incomplete sorted-subset sequencing despite large depth.

Naive CD8 cells lacked CD45RO, underwent positive selection for CCR7 and left out terminally differentiated effector memory CD45RA+ cells. The length of the CDR3 is 17 residues. Trimming removed 3 bases at V and 4 bases at J, with 21 bases between. The germline V gene encodes CDR1 MNHNS and CDR2 SASEGT. The rearrangement links TRBV6-1 to TRBJ1-2; D is perhaps TRBD1 (5 bases). The clonotype was recovered from a man younger than 30 in good health. The sample taken for sequencing was naive CD8+ T cells sorted from blood. The CDR3 region is CASSDAGTRSLTYGYTF. CDR3 sequence (DNA): TGTGCCAGCAGTGACGCCGGGACCAGGAGTCTTACCTATGGCTACACCTTC.